The entry below gives a single T cell receptor beta chain sequence along with its context. These data originate in a study of blood T cell repertoires in COVID-19. As for the study in general: Some COVID-19 samples were acute and others convalescent; all came from the United States, Italy and Spain.

The CDR3 is 13 residues long. Germline V gene sequence: CDR1 SGHDN, CDR2 FVKESK. Trimming removed 3 bases from V and 5 bases from J, with 10 bases in between. Generated by immunoSEQ multiplex PCR, the TCRdb table keeps only in-frame clones and is missing some. The sample consists of about 230,000 clones, 84% of them appearing once. This TCR came from a man aged 40-49 years who had recovered from COVID-19. Input material: peripheral blood. The chain carries TRBV14 and TRBJ1-2; D is unclear. The CDR3 DNA reads as TGTGCCAGCAGCCAGGCCAGGTGGTATGGCTACACCTTC. Translated, it gives CASSQARWYGYTF.